A single sample gave rise to the 6 T cell receptor beta chains below, sequenced in a study of blood T cell repertoires in COVID-19. TCRdb's copy holds only in-frame clones and misses some; the assay was immunoSEQ multiplex PCR. The table includes 150,000 to 200,000 clones, approximately 86% detected once. Sequencing was done on a sample of peripheral blood. The receptors stem from a man in his sixties or seventies with acute or convalescent COVID-19.

By frequency in the sample, this clone is medium-sized. The chain links TRBV27 to TRBJ1-5; D is unclear. Trimming cost V 3 bases and J 4 bases, with 7 bases left between them. The CDR3 runs 13 residues. Germline V gene lookup returns CDR1 MNHEY and CDR2 SMNVEV (reference sequence). The CDR3 DNA is TGTGCCAGCAGTTTGGCAGTTAATCAGCCCCAGCATTTT. Amino acid sequence: CASSLAVNQPQHF.

The gene calls are TRBV3-1 (or the pseudogene TRBV3-2) and TRBJ1-2; TRBD1 is a possible D gene (6 bases). V was pared by 4 bases and J by 8 bases, with 17 bases between. From germline, CDR1 is LGHDT and CDR2 YNNKEL (reference sequence). The CDR3 runs to 14 residues. The CDR3 loop reads CASSPRDINRGYTF. Here the CDR3 DNA reads TGTGCCAGCAGCCCCCGGGACATTAATAGGGGCTACACCTTC.

The chain links TRBV15 to TRBJ2-1, with D hard to call. CDR3 length equals 17 residues. Per the germline V gene, CDR1 is LNHNV and CDR2 is YYDKDF (reference sequence). V was trimmed by 5 bases and J by 2 bases, leaving 19 bases between them. The CDR3 DNA reads TGTGCCACCAGCCGCGGTGGTCAACCCTTAACCTACAATGAGCAGTTCTTC. This codes for CATSRGGQPLTYNEQFF.

V and J are TRBV7-7 and TRBJ1-2, with 8 bases that match TRBD1. From germline, CDR1 is SSHAT and CDR2 FNYEAQ (reference sequence). V gave up 1 base and J gave up 4 bases; unmatched junction bases: 5. The CDR3 is 15 residues long. The CDR3 region is CASSLDDRGPYGYTF. The CDR3 bases are TGTGCCAGCAGCTTAGACGACAGGGGTCCCTATGGCTACACCTTC.

This clone was found once. V is TRBV9 and J is TRBJ1-1; maybe TRBD1 (5 bases). CDR1 is SGDLS and CDR2 is YYNGEE in the germline V gene. Trimming removed 4 bases at V and 10 bases at J, with 17 bases between. This CDR3 contains 13 residues. CDR3 nucleotide sequence: TGTGCCAGCAGCCCTCAGACAGCCGGGCTAGCTTTCTTT. Its translation: CASSPQTAGLAFF.

In DNA form, the CDR3 reads TGTGCCAGCGGGAGACAGGAGGATCAGCCCCAGCATTTT. This translates into CASGRQEDQPQHF. The chain recombines TRBV2 with TRBJ1-5; the D gene is possibly TRBD1 (6 bases). CDR3 length: 13 amino acids. Germline V gives CDR1 SNHLY, CDR2 FYNNEI. V was shortened by 8 bases and J by 5 bases, with 13 bases between the two germline ends.